The present T cell receptor (beta chain) was sequenced within a study of control samples from healthy donors and cancer patients. Profiling relied on immunoSEQ multiplex PCR, and the TCRdb table lists in-frame clones only, not all of them. The profile shows some 150,000 clones, roughly 94% of them singletons. CDR1 and CDR2 (germline): MGHRA, YSYEKL. The V end was cut by 4 bases, the J end by 0 bases, with 15 bases between. CDR3 size: 17 residues. Material: PBMCs. This TCR was sampled from a man in his sixties with colorectal cancer. The rearrangement links TRBV4-1 to TRBJ1-4; no reliable D call. The CDR3 DNA reads TGCGCCAGCAGCCGCTCCACTTCAGAAACAACTAATGAAAAACTGTTTTTT. It yields the protein CASSRSTSETTNEKLFF.